These 32 T cell receptor beta chains came from one sample sequenced in a study of T cell repertoires in cytomegalovirus infection. TCRdb called the reads again in MiXCR, with one record for every CDR3 protein. The profile shows around 94,000 distinct CDR3 sequences, 16% of them singletons. Sample: PBMCs. The source of these receptors is a human donor in good health (CMV status not recorded). Some clones in this sample may be carry-over from other donors' samples.

The chain combines TRBV19 with TRBJ2-1, with a weak D call TRBD2 (6 bases). The V and J ends lost 3 bases and 0 bases respectively, with 21 bases between them. This CDR3 has 19 amino acids. Germline V lookup: CDR1 LNHDA, CDR2 SQIVND (reference sequence). In DNA, the CDR3 is TGTGCCAGTAGTATCCCCCTTCGGCGGGGTGACACCTCCTACAATGAGCAGTTCTTC. It encodes CASSIPLRRGDTSYNEQFF.

This clonotype showed up many times. The V call is TRBV20-1, the J call TRBJ2-1; 9 bases agree with TRBD1. V shed 6 bases and J 7 bases; nucleotides not matched to a gene: 7. The CDR3 runs 13 residues. Germline loops: CDR1 DFQATT, CDR2 SNEGSKA (reference sequence). As DNA, the CDR3 is TGCAGTGCCCAAACAGGGGGCGGGAATGAGCAGTTCTTC. Amino acid sequence: CSAQTGGGNEQFF.

This clonotype was picked up a small number of times. The chain carries TRBV25-1 and TRBJ1-2, with D uncertain. Germline V gene data show CDR1 as MGHDK and CDR2 as SYGVNS. V dropped 7 bases and J dropped 8 bases, with 14 bases sitting between them. The CDR3 runs 12 residues. For the CDR3, the DNA is TGTGCCAGCACCCCTCAATCTGGGGGCTACACCTTC. It is translated as CASTPQSGGYTF.

The chain links TRBV20-1 to TRBJ2-5; possibly TRBD2 for D (6 bases). This CDR3 has 12 amino acids. Trimming pared 3 bases from V and 1 base from J, leaving 6 bases between. From germline, CDR1 is DFQATT and CDR2 SNEGSKA (reference sequence). The CDR3 DNA is TGCAGTGCTAGCGGGGGCCAAGAGACCCAGTACTTC. Translation: CSASGGQETQYF.

This clonotype was seen repeatedly, ten times or more. The chain joins TRBV7-2 to TRBJ2-7; 8 bases map to TRBD2. V trimming: 3 bases; J trimming: 0 bases; junction bases outside the gene matches: 4. Germline assignment: CDR1 SGHTA and CDR2 FQGNSA. This CDR3 region has 15 residues. DNA for the CDR3: TGTGCCAGCAGCTTCCTAAGCGGGGGCTCCTACGAGCAGTACTTC. It translates to CASSFLSGGSYEQYF.

This clonotype was detected a few times. The V gene is TRBV12-3 or TRBV12-4, the J gene TRBJ1-2; no definite D call. This CDR3 region has 13 residues. The V gene lost 3 bases and the J gene lost 2 bases, with 7 bases spanning the gap. The chain's CDR3 is CASSFGINYGYTF. The CDR3, as DNA: TGTGCCAGCAGTTTTGGGATCAACTATGGCTACACCTTC.

The chain is built from TRBV12-3 or TRBV12-4 and TRBJ2-1, with 7 nucleotides matching TRBD1. V shed 6 bases and J 6 bases; nucleotides not matched to a gene: 11. The CDR3 is 15 residues long. In DNA, the CDR3 is TGTGCCAGCAGCCTCAGATCCGGGACAGTCAATGAGCAGTTCTTC. Its protein is CASSLRSGTVNEQFF.

This clonotype has a count of ten or more. This chain connects TRBV7-8 to TRBJ1-5; a possible D gene is TRBD1 (5 bases). Trimming took 1 base from V and 0 from J, leaving 7 bases between them. The CDR3 extends over 15 amino acids. The germline V gene has CDR1 SGHVS and CDR2 FQNEAQ. The CDR3 here is CASSLGGTSNQPQHF. The DNA of the CDR3 is TGTGCCAGCAGCTTAGGAGGGACTAGCAATCAGCCCCAGCATTTT.

V gene TRBV30 combines with J gene TRBJ1-3; no definite D call. The CDR3 runs to 12 residues. The germline V and J ends were trimmed by 5 bases and 0 bases, with 5 bases remaining between them. Germline V lookup: CDR1 GTSNPN, CDR2 SVGIG (reference sequence). This CDR3 reads CAWWPSGNTIYF. The CDR3, as DNA: TGTGCCTGGTGGCCCTCTGGAAACACCATATATTTT.

The sample holds many counts of this clonotype. The chain employs TRBV12-3 or TRBV12-4 and TRBJ1-5, with D tentatively TRBD1 (5 bases). CDR3 length equals 16 residues. V was cut by 6 bases and J by 3 bases, with 18 bases left in between. For the CDR3, the DNA is TGTGCCAGCAGCTCATCAACCGGGACTACCAATCAGCCCCAGCATTTT. It is translated as CASSSSTGTTNQPQHF.

The table lists this clonotype with many counts. The chain couples TRBV7-2 to TRBJ2-7, with unresolved D. This CDR3 spans 12 amino acids. CDR1 is SGHTA and CDR2 is FQGNSA in the germline V gene. Trimming took 5 bases from V and 6 from J, leaving 11 bases between them. The CDR3 is CASSEYMGEQYF. The CDR3 nucleotides are TGTGCCAGCAGCGAGTACATGGGCGAGCAGTACTTC.

This clonotype was observed many times. The chain is built from TRBV2 and TRBJ2-1, with TRBD2 identical over 8 bases. V was clipped by 8 bases and J by 4 bases; unmatched bases: 10. Germline CDR1 and CDR2: SNHLY and FYNNEI. The CDR3 spans 15 residues. The CDR3 DNA reads TGTGCCAGCGTAAGGAGCGGGGGATCTTACAATGAGCAGTTCTTC. Amino acid sequence: CASVRSGGSYNEQFF.

This clonotype was counted at least ten times. V gene TRBV7-2 combines with J gene TRBJ2-1; D is unresolved. Germline CDR1 reads SGHTA; CDR2 reads FQGNSA. CDR3 length equals 12 residues. The ends were cut back, 3 bases at V and 10 bases at J, with 10 bases in the middle. As DNA, the CDR3 is TGTGCCAGCAGCTTTTCACCAAGGGAGCAGTTCTTC. Its protein is CASSFSPREQFF.

V gene TRBV5-1 combines with J gene TRBJ2-5; D may be TRBD1 (6 bases). This CDR3 is built from 14 residues. The V end was cut by 4 bases, the J end by 5 bases, with 15 bases between. Germline CDR1 and CDR2: SGHRS and YFSETQ. CDR3 region: CASSAVGGTETQYF. Here the CDR3 DNA reads TGCGCCAGCAGCGCGGTTGGGGGCACGGAGACCCAGTACTTC. The whole variable domain, filled in from reference TRBV5-1 and TRBJ2-5, reads KAGVTQTPRYLIKTRGQQVTLSCSPISGHRSVSWYQQTPGQGLQFLFEYFSETQRNKGNFPGRFSGRQFSNSRSEMNVSTLELGDSALYLCASSAVGGTETQYFGPGTRLLVL.

This clonotype was counted once. The rearrangement uses TRBV29-1 and TRBJ2-3, with 7 positions matching TRBD1. Trimming removed 4 bases from V and 2 bases from J; junction bases left unmatched: 9. The V gene's germline CDR1 is SQVTM and CDR2 ANQGSEA. The CDR3 extends over 15 amino acids. CDR3 DNA sequence: TGCAGCGTTGCCCCAACAGGGGATATCACAGATACGCAGTATTTT. This translates into CSVAPTGDITDTQYF.

This chain joins TRBV20-1 and TRBJ1-5; no definite D call. The V end was cut by 1 base, the J end by 1 base, with 5 bases between. The CDR3 loop spans 13 amino acids. Germline assignment: CDR1 DFQATT and CDR2 SNEGSKA (reference sequence). The CDR3 nucleotides read TGCAGTGCTAGAGGGAGAAGCAATCAGCCCCAGCATTTT. Its protein product is CSARGRSNQPQHF.

This clonotype was recorded a few times. Here the CDR3 reads CASSTAGDYGYTF. The CDR3 DNA reads TGTGCCAGCAGTACCGCGGGGGACTATGGCTACACCTTC. The rearrangement joins TRBV12-3 or TRBV12-4 to TRBJ1-2; weak D call: TRBD1 (5 bases). The germline V and J ends were trimmed by 5 bases and 3 bases, with 10 bases remaining between them. There are 13 residues in the CDR3.

This clonotype has more than one count but fewer than ten. J is TRBJ2-7 and V is TRBV7-9; D remains unclear. Germline V gene lookup returns CDR1 SEHNR and CDR2 FQNEAQ (reference sequence). The CDR3 is 15 amino acids. Trimming stripped 1 base from V and 1 base from J, with 11 bases between. The CDR3 reads CASSLGPGMSYEQYF. CDR3 bases: TGTGCCAGCAGCTTAGGACCGGGCATGTCCTACGAGCAGTACTTC.

V gene TRBV11-2 combines with J gene TRBJ2-3, with D possibly called TRBD1 or TRBD2 (5 bases each). CDR3 length equals 17 residues. Trimming cost V 5 bases and J 5 bases, with 23 bases left between them. Germline V gene data show CDR1 as SGHAT and CDR2 as FQNNGV. This CDR3 reads CASSPAWGPLSVDTQYF. The DNA of the CDR3 is TGTGCCAGCAGCCCCGCTTGGGGACCACTAAGTGTAGATACGCAGTATTTT.

Remarks on this clonotype: A much more abundant neighbour one base away suggests this may be a read error. The rearrangement uses TRBV7-2 and TRBJ2-7; the D gene is possibly TRBD1 (6 bases). The CDR3 contains 14 residues. The V gene's germline CDR1 is SGHTA and CDR2 FQGNSA. CDR3 DNA: TGTGTCAGCAGGTCTAGACAGGTCTCCTACGAGCAGTACTTC. Amino acid sequence: CVSRSRQVSYEQYF.

This clonotype occurred a few times. J is TRBJ1-2 and V is TRBV18; possible D gene TRBD1, 5 bases. Germline V gives CDR1 KGHSH, CDR2 LQKENI. Trimming took off 3 bases at V and 8 bases at J, with 13 bases between the two ends. The CDR3 is 13 amino acids. The CDR3 DNA reads TGTGCCAGCTCACCCAGCAAAGGGGAAGGCTACACCTTC. Encoded protein: CASSPSKGEGYTF.

The CDR3 protein is CSVSQGGHEQFF. CDR3 coding DNA: TGCAGCGTTAGTCAAGGGGGCCATGAGCAGTTCTTC. The chain couples TRBV29-1 to TRBJ2-1; TRBD1 matches 7 bases. The CDR3 length is 12 residues. CDR1 SQVTM and CDR2 ANQGSEA come from the germline V gene. The trim removed 5 bases at V and 8 bases at J, leaving 6 bases unmatched.

V and J are TRBV7-9 and TRBJ1-1; tentative D call: TRBD1 (5 bases). The CDR3 extends over 12 amino acids. Trimming pared 8 bases from V and 4 bases from J, leaving 11 bases between. Looked up from germline, CDR1 is SEHNR and CDR2 is FQNEAQ (reference sequence). The CDR3 region has the DNA TGTGCCAGCCTTTTCGGGGGCACTGAAGCTTTCTTT. This gives the protein CASLFGGTEAFF.

This clonotype was recorded many times. The chain uses TRBV6-5 and TRBJ1-1; perhaps TRBD1 as D (5 bases). CDR3 length: 15 residues. The V end was cut by 6 bases, the J end by 4 bases, with 18 bases between. Per germline, CDR1 MNHEY and CDR2 SVGAGI. CDR3 sequence: CASRTFREDRTEAFF. CDR3 nucleotide sequence: TGTGCCAGCAGGACATTCAGGGAAGATCGCACTGAAGCTTTCTTT.

This clonotype was seen many times. The chain carries TRBV7-9 and TRBJ2-2; D not certain. Deletions cut 5 bases from V and 2 bases from J, with 6 bases between. Per germline, CDR1 SEHNR and CDR2 FQNEAQ (reference sequence). The CDR3 sequence is 13 residues long. The CDR3 protein is CASSHINTGELFF. The CDR3 nucleotides are TGTGCCAGCAGCCACATTAACACCGGGGAGCTGTTTTTT.

This clonotype showed up many times. V gene TRBV4-1 combines with J gene TRBJ1-2; D gene uncertain. Trimming stripped 0 bases from V and 8 bases from J, with 13 bases between. The CDR3 runs to 14 residues. Germline V gene sequence: CDR1 MGHRA, CDR2 YSYEKL. CDR3 in amino acids: CASSQDRGLWGYTF. The CDR3 region has the DNA TGCGCCAGCAGCCAAGATCGGGGTCTATGGGGCTACACCTTC.

Only a few counts were recorded for this clonotype. The V gene is TRBV5-1, the J gene TRBJ1-2; TRBD1 is a possible D gene (5 bases). Per germline, CDR1 SGHRS and CDR2 YFSETQ. V lost 1 base and J lost 6, with 16 bases in between. CDR3 size: 15 residues. CDR3 nucleotides: TGCGCCAGCAGCTTGCCGGCGGGGGGATCGGATGGCTACACCTTC. As protein: CASSLPAGGSDGYTF.

This clonotype was picked up a small number of times. The V gene is TRBV27, the J gene TRBJ1-1; TRBD1 is a possible D gene (6 bases). The V gene lost 7 bases and the J gene lost 2 bases, with 11 bases spanning the gap. CDR1 and CDR2 from the germline V gene are MNHEY and SMNVEV (reference sequence). There are 13 residues in the CDR3. This CDR3 is CASIKQGNTEAFF. The CDR3, as DNA: TGTGCCAGCATCAAACAGGGAAACACTGAAGCTTTCTTT.

In the case of this clonotype: The conserved phenylalanine or tryptophan is not found at the CDR3 terminus, so this likely reflects a read error. The chain joins TRBV28 to TRBJ1-4; TRBD1 might be the D (5 bases). The CDR3 has 14 residues. CDR1 and CDR2 (germline): MDHEN, SYDVKM. V lost 7 bases, J lost 7 bases, and 16 bases lay in between. CDR3 amino acids: CASTLRDFTEKLFL. In nucleotides, the CDR3 is TGTGCCAGCACCCTCCGGGACTTTACTGAAAAACTGTTTCTT.

J is TRBJ1-2 and V is TRBV28, with 8 bases matching TRBD1. CDR3 length: 13 residues. V lost 5 bases and J lost 8; bases outside the gene matches: 7. In germline, CDR1 is MDHEN, CDR2 SYDVKM. The CDR3 DNA reads TGTGCCAGCAGTGAGCAGGGGGCGAGGGGCTACACCTTC. Protein: CASSEQGARGYTF.

This clonotype appeared once. This chain connects TRBV28 to TRBJ2-1; 11 bases are shared with TRBD1. The CDR3 length is 14 residues. V dropped 5 bases and J dropped 13; count of bases not matched to a gene: 10. Germline loops: CDR1 MDHEN, CDR2 SYDVKM. The DNA of the CDR3 is TGTGCCAGCAGTCTAACCGGGACAGGGGGAATTCAGTTCTTC. Protein product: CASSLTGTGGIQFF.

This clonotype has a count of ten or more. CDR3 loop: CASSRTRGQNTGELFF. For the CDR3, the DNA is TGTGCCAGCAGCAGGACCAGGGGTCAAAACACCGGGGAGCTGTTTTTT. The chain has TRBV7-9 and TRBJ2-2; D possibly corresponds to TRBD1 (6 bases). Trimming pared 5 bases from V and 2 bases from J, leaving 15 bases between. The CDR3 is 16 residues long. Per the germline V gene, CDR1 is SEHNR and CDR2 is FQNEAQ (reference sequence).